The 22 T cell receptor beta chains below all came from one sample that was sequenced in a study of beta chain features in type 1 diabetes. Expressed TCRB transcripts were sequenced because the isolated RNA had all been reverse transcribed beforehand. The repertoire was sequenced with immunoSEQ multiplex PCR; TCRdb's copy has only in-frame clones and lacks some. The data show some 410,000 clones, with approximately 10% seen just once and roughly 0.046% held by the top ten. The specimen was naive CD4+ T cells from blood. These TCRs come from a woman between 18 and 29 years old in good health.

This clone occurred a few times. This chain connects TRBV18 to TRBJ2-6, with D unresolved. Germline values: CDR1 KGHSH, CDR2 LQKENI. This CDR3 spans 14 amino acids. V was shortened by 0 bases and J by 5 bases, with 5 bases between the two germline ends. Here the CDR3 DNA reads TGTGCCAGCTCACCACCGGCTAGGGCCAACGTCCTGACTTTC. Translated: CASSPPARANVLTF.

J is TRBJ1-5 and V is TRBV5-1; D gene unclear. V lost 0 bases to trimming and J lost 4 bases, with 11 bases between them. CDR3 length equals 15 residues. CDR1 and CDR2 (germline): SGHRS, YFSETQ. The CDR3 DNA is TGCGCCAGCAGCTTGGGGGCAGACCTGAATCAGCCCCAGCATTTT. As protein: CASSLGADLNQPQHF.

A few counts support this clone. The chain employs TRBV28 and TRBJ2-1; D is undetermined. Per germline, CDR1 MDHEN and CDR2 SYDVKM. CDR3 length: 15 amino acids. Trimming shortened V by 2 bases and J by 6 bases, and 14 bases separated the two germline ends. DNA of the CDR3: TGTGCCAGCAGTTTACCCCCGATCCTTAGCAATGAGCAGTTCTTC. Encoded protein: CASSLPPILSNEQFF.

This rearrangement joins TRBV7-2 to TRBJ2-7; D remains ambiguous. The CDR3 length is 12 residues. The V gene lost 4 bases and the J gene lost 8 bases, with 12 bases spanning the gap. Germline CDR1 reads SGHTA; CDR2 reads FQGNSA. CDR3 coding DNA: TGTGCCAGCAGCTCTTCGCCGGGTCAGCAGTACTTC. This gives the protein CASSSSPGQQYF.

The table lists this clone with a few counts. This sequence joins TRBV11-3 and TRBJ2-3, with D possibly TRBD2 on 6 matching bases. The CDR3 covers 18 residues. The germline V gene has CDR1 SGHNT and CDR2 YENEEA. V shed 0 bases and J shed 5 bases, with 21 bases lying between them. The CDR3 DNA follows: TGTGCCAGCAGCTTAGATCCCGCTAGCGCGTCTGCTCGAGATACGCAGTATTTT. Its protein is CASSLDPASASARDTQYF.

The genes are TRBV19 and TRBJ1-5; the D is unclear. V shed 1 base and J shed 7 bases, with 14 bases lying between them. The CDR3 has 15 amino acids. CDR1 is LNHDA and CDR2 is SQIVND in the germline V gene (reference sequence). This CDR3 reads CASSIVGVPAQPQHF. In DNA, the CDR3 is TGTGCCAGTAGTATAGTAGGAGTGCCGGCCCAGCCCCAGCATTTT. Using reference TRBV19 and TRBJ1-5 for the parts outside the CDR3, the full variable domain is DGGITQSPKYLFRKEGQNVTLSCEQNLNHDAMYWYRQDPGQGLRLIYYSQIVNDFQKGDIAEGYSVSREKKESFPLTVTSAQKNPTAFYLCASSIVGVPAQPQHFGDGTRLSIL.

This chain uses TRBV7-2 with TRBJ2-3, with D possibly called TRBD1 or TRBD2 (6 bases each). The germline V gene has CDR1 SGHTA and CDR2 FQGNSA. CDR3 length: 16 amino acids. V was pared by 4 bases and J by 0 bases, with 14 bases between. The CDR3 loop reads CASSSGGGTSTDTQYF. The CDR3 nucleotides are TGTGCCAGCAGCTCCGGGGGCGGGACGAGCACAGATACGCAGTATTTT.

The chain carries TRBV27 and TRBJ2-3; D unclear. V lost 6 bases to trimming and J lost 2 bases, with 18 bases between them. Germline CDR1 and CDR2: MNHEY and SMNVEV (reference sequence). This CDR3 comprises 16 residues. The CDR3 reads CASRDRSRPVTDTQYF. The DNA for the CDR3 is TGTGCCAGCAGGGACCGGAGCCGCCCGGTCACAGATACGCAGTATTTT.

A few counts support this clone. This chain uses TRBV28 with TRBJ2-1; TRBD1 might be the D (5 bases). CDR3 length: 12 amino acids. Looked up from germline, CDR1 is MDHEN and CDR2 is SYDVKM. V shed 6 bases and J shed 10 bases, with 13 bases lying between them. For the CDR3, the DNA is TGTGCCAGCAGACTCACTCCAGGGGAGCAGTTCTTC. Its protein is CASRLTPGEQFF.

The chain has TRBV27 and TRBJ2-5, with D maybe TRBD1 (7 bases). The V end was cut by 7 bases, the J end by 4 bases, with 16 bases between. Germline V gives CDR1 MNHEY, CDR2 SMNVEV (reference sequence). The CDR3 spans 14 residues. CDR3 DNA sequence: TGTGCCAGCACCCCAGGGGGAGGACGAGAGACCCAGTACTTC. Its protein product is CASTPGGGRETQYF.

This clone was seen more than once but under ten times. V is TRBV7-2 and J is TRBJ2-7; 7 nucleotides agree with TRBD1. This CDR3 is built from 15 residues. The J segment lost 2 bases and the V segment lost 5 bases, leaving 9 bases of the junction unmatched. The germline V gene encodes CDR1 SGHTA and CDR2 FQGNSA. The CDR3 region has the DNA TGTGCCAGCAGCGCCGGGACAGACGTTACCTACGAGCAGTACTTC. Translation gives CASSAGTDVTYEQYF.

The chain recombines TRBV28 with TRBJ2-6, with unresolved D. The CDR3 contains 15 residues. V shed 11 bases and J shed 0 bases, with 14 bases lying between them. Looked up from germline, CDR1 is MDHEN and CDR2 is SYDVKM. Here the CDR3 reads CAGSPQSSGANVLTF. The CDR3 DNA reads TGTGCCGGTTCCCCACAGAGCTCTGGGGCCAACGTCCTGACTTTC.

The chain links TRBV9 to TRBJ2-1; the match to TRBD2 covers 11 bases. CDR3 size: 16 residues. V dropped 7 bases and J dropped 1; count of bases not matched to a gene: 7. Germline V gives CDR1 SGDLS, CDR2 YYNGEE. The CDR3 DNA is TGTGCCAGCTCTTGGACTAGCGGGCTTTCCTACAATGAGCAGTTCTTC. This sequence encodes CASSWTSGLSYNEQFF. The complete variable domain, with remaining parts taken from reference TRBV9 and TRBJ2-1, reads DSGVTQTPKHLITATGQRVTLRCSPRSGDLSVYWYQQSLDQGLQFLIQYYNGEERAKGNILERFSAQQFPDLHSELNLSSLELGDSALYFCASSWTSGLSYNEQFFGPGTRLTVL.

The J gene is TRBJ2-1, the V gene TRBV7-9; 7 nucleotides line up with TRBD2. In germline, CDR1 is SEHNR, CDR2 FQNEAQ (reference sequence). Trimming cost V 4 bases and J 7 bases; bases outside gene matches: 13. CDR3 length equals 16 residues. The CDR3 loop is CASSSPRGGSRNEQFF. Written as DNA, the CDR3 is TGTGCCAGCAGCTCTCCGCGGGGAGGGTCTCGGAATGAGCAGTTCTTC.

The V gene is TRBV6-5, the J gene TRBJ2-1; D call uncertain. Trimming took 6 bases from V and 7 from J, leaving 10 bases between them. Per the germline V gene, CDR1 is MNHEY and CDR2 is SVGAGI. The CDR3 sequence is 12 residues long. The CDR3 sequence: CASSPLRNEQFF. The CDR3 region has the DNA TGTGCCAGCAGCCCACTAAGAAATGAGCAGTTCTTC.

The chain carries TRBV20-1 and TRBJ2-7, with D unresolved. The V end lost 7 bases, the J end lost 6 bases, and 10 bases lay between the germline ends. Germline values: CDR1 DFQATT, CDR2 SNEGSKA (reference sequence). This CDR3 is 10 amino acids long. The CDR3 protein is CSVKGVEQYV. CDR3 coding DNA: TGCAGTGTGAAGGGTGTCGAGCAGTACGTC.

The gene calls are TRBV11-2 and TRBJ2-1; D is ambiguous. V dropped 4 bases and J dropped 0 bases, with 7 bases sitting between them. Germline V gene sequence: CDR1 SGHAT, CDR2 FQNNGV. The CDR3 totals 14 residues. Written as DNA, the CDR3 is TGTGCCAGCAGCTCTCAATACTCCTACAATGAGCAGTTCTTC. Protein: CASSSQYSYNEQFF.

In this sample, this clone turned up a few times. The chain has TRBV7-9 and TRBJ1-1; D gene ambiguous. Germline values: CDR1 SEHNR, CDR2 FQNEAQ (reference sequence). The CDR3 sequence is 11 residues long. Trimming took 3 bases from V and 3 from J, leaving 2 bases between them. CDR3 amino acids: CASSLHTEAFF. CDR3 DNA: TGTGCCAGCAGCTTGCACACTGAAGCTTTCTTT.

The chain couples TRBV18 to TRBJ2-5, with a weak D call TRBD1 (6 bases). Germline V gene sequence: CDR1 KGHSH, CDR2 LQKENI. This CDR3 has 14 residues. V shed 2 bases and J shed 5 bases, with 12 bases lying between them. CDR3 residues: CASSPIQGVETQYF. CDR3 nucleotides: TGTGCCAGCTCACCAATACAGGGAGTGGAGACCCAGTACTTC.

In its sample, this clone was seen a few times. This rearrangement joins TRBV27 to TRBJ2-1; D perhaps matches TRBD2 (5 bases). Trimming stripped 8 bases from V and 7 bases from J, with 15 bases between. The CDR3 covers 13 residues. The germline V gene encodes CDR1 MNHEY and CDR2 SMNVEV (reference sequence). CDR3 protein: CASGLASSNEQFF. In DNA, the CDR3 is TGTGCCAGCGGTCTGGCTAGCTCGAATGAGCAGTTCTTC.

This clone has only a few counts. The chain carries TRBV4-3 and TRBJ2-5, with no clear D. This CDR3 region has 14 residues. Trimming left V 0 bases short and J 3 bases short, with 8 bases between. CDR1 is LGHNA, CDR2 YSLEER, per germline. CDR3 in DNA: TGCGCCAGCAGCCAAGATGGTAGGGAAGAGACCCAGTACTTC. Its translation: CASSQDGREETQYF.

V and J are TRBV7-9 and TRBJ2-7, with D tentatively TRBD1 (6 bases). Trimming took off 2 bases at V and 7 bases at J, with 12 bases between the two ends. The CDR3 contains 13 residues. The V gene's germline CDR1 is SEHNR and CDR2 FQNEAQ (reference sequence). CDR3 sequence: CASSLPGEREQYF. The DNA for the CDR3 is TGTGCCAGCAGCTTACCAGGGGAGAGGGAGCAGTACTTC.